This T cell receptor beta chain was recorded in a study of cytomegalovirus exposure and HLA in healthy donors. 60 Vbeta and 13 Jbeta primers were used in PCR. In the original processing: Per a later analysis, the number of unique TCR beta chains was around 79 million, of which some 10 million were shared. Clones were read by immunoSEQ multiplex PCR, and TCRdb kept only the in-frame ones, dropping some. V, J and clone size are those of that table, while D and trimming were read from the DNA. Of about 140,000 clones listed, roughly 76% are singletons. To note about this clone: Its antigen remains unidentified.

General study results and limits: A later analysis linked around 15,000 TCR beta sequences to HLA alleles at 0.05 false discovery rate. Common viral pathogens seemed to be connected with several of the most significant clusters, according to a later analysis.

V was pared by 0 bases and J by 6 bases, with 12 bases between. This CDR3 is built from 15 residues. Germline values: CDR1 SGHRS, CDR2 YFSETQ. Sequencing was done on a sample of PBMCs. This sequence joins TRBV5-1 and TRBJ2-2; D possibly corresponds to TRBD2 (7 bases). The clonotype comes from a female donor in good health and CMV-seronegative. For the CDR3, the DNA is TGCGCCAGCAGCTTGGGGACTAGGGGGGCCGGGGAGCTGTTTTTT. Translating gives CASSLGTRGAGELFF.